What follows describes a single T cell receptor beta chain. What antigen it recognizes has not been identified. No qualities accompany the bases; no much larger clone lies one base away. The CDR3 contains 15 residues, cysteine and phenylalanine counted. Left in the record is the CDR3 DNA by itself, 45 bases read in frame from the first base. From a lookup of the germline V gene, CDR1 and CDR2 are SGHDT and YYEEEE. V is pared back by 4 bases and J by 0 bases, with 11 bases lying between the germline termini. One collaborating source in Seattle enrolled patients while the patients were actively infected and followed the patients over time throughout the course of disease. The collaborating institutions used their own protocols to collect whole blood in K2EDTA tubes. Collaborator samples were shipped for TCRbeta analysis as frozen whole blood, isolated PBMCs, or DNA extracted from either sample type.

This entry belongs to a study of blood T cell repertoires in COVID-19 (dated by TCRdb to between 2020 and 2021). With respect to the entire study: Collaborator samples came from the United States, Italy and Spain and covered acute and convalescent phases of COVID-19. The samples were drawn from the first 160 participants of the ongoing ImmuneRACE study and from some 1,300 subjects provided by 6 global collaborators. Deeply sampled blood TCRbeta repertoires from subjects exposed to, actively infected with, or recovered from COVID-19 were included in the dataset. Nearly every sample came with metadata listing a de-identified subject ID, COVID-19 status, age in years and sex. The prospective study material was composed of cDNA or gDNA derived from T cells, B-cell-depleted T cells, or PBMCs. A freely available public database, intended as a resource for researchers studying the immune response to SARS-CoV-2, is where the repertoires were released. Where HLA class I and class II types were available, the types were taken from metadata supplied by the sample provider, not from assay-based typing.

Results and caveats for the whole study, not just this receptor: The amount of clinical and demographic metadata varied by source and participant and was provided uncurated.

TCRbeta CDR3 regions were amplified from genomic DNA by means of the immunoSEQ Assay, a bias-controlled multiplex PCR. The authors' pipeline ran thus. Nucleated cell counts per sample were estimated from amplification of reference gene primers within the assay. Sequence reads were collapsed and filtered to measure the absolute abundance of every unique TCRbeta CDR3 rearrangement. For each sample, productive Simpson clonality was calculated as the square root of Simpson's diversity index across productive rearrangements. TCRdb mirrors the immuneACCESS table, restricted to in-frame sequences. Some clones are absent from its copies; in checked studies, under half trace to an unresolved V gene, and the reason for the others is unknown. V and J calls and clone size are copied from that table; D and trimming were computed from the DNA. This sample has about 390,000 clones in its table, and roughly 86% of those were observed once. The top ten clones comprise under 3% of the sample.

The sequence links TRBV5-6 to TRBJ1-5; the D gene lacks a confident call. This TCR derives from a woman between 55 and 75 years old with COVID-19, enrolled during active disease. The sequenced material came from peripheral blood. The DNA reads as follows: TGTGCCAGCAGCACCGTACGGGATAGCAATCAGCCCCAGCATTTT. It is translated as CASSTVRDSNQPQHF.